This TCR beta chain is drawn from a study of shared clonotypes between healthy human individuals (dated by TCRdb to the early 2020s). Some background on the complete study: A few men and two women, aged 18 to 49 years, made up the cohort. For each donor, CD4 naive and CD4 memory were each run on three plates, CD8 naive on two plates, and CD8 memory on one plate. Blood TCR repertoires of a handful of healthy adults were deeply sequenced to estimate repertoire size and the extent of clonotype sharing between individuals. Libraries were prepared and TCR repertoires were sequenced by different laboratories using diverse techniques, in order to increase sequencing depth and limit assay-specific biases. Per donor, leukapheresis produced somewhere between about 0.94 and 9 billion PBMCs. General findings and caveats noted by the study authors: When a handful of donors were compared, the shared fraction of clonotypes was approximately 5% for naive CD4, over 3% for naive CD8, 2.3% for memory CD4, and 0.35% to 0.5% for memory CD8. Rarefaction of sorted-subset datasets indicated incomplete sequencing despite the large sequencing depth. Because the study included a small number of donors, the genetic and exposure-history diversity represented was limited. Clonotypes shared by all four sorted-subset donors showed higher generation probabilities than non-shared clonotypes. Sampling was restricted to blood, and TCR repertoires in tissues likely differ from the TCR repertoires found in blood. Pairwise subsampling indicated that sequencing depth was expected to affect the degree of clonotype sharing among donors. Naive subsets generally had larger estimated clonotype richness than memory subsets.

V lost 0 bases and J lost 5 bases, and the count of bases not matched to a germline gene is 4. Its CDR3 holds 16 amino acids, cysteine through phenylalanine. The DNA shown is the 48-base CDR3, in frame from base 1. The germline V gene supplies CDR1 LGHNA and CDR2 YNFKEQ. This clone has more than one count but fewer than ten. The clone's antigen remains unknown. No base qualities exist here, and no much larger clone lies one base off it. The donors were healthy, HIV-negative adults with no recently reported acute infections or vaccinations. Every donor was a Caucasian adult residing in Nashville, Tennessee, USA. CD4+ T cells were enriched through magnetic negative selection, after which naive cells were positively selected on CD45RA and the remaining negative fraction served as the memory subset. Blood was collected by leukapheresis, and PBMCs were isolated by Ficoll-Histopaque density gradient centrifugation and then cryopreserved in liquid nitrogen vapor phase. Analytical flow cytometry was used to check the purity and quantity of every magnetically sorted T cell population. From each sorted fraction, genomic DNA was isolated and quantified by UV absorbance on a Nanodrop 2000c.

Using the deep immunoSEQ assay, TCR CDR3 regions were amplified from genomic DNA by multiplex PCR. For each cell subset, the extracted genomic DNA was distributed evenly across all wells of several immunoSEQ 96-well plates, and each plate served as one replicate. Each replicate PCR for sorted subsets received about 210 ng genomic DNA, equal to roughly 33,000 T cell genomes. Purified libraries were measured with a Qubit 3.0 fluorometer, size-checked on a Bioanalyzer 2100, and measured again with the KAPA Library Quantification kit. Every immunoSEQ 96-well plate was sequenced on a separate single-read 150-cycle Illumina NextSeq 550 flow cell. As for the original processing: Because the immunoSEQ output included only junctional sequences and no quality scores, the filtering could not be the same as the filtering used for full-length reads. To assign V/J genes and CDR3, sequences were annotated against IMGT germline references using PyIR, a Python wrapper for IgBLAST v1.9. Reads with weak V/J assignments (E-value above 1e-6), missing CDR3, stop codons, out-of-frame junctions, or ambiguous translated residues were removed. V3J clonotypes were defined by identical inferred V gene, J gene, and CDR3 amino acid sequence. To compute the percentage overlap between repertoires, the number of shared unique clonotypes was divided by the size of the smaller repertoire. Repertoire richness was assessed with RTK rarefaction, the Chao1 estimator, and Recon v2.1 estimates of unobserved clonotypes. Generation probabilities were computed with OLGA for all TCRbeta clonotypes obtained by the gDNA method from several donors. As stored in TCRdb, this immuneACCESS dataset retains in-frame rearrangements with V and J assigned. A fraction of the clones does not appear; measured against another copy, unresolved V genes explain less than half of the discrepancy, and the remainder lacks a known reason. That table gives V, J and clone size, and the DNA gave D and trimming. In this sample the table shows 2 million to 3 million clones, approximately 93% of which occur a single time. Together, the top ten hold 0.36% of the sample.

Recombination linked TRBV4-2 to TRBJ2-1, with 10 bases aligning to TRBD2. The sequenced sample was naive CD4+ T cells from PBMCs. The sample's cell subset or site label, in plain terms: CD45RA+ positively selected. This receptor was identified in a man between 18 and 35 years old in good health. Some clones in this sample may be carry-over from other donors' samples. The bases are TGTGCCAGCAGCCAAGAGCAGGGACTAGCGAACAATGAGCAGTTCTTC. This is translated as CASSQEQGLANNEQFF.